This record looks at one T cell receptor beta chain sequence and its context. Profiling relied on immunoSEQ multiplex PCR, and the TCRdb table lists in-frame clones only, not all of them. The sample shows 300,000 or so clones, roughly 90% of them seen only once. V was pared by 5 bases and J by 6 bases, with 7 bases of the junction left unmatched. CDR1 LNHDA and CDR2 SQIVND come from the germline V gene (reference sequence). This CDR3 is built from 14 residues. The sample comes from a study of blood T cell repertoires in COVID-19. In assigning cohorts, the study relied on participant-reported clinical history.

The clonotype originates from a woman aged 30 to 39 who had recovered from COVID-19. The V call is TRBV19, the J call TRBJ1-5, with 7 bases that match TRBD1. Sequenced: PBMCs or T cells enriched from blood (not recorded which). CDR3 in amino acids: CASSGTGDGQPQHF. CDR3 bases: TGTGCCAGTAGTGGCACAGGGGACGGTCAGCCCCAGCATTTT.